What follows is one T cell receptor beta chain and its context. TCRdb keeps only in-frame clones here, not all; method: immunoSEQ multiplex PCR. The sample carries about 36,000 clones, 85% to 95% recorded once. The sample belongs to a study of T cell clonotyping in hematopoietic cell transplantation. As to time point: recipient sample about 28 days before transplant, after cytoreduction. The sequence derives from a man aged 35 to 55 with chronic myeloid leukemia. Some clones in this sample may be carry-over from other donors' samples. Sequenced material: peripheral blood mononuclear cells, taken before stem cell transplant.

The CDR3 DNA reads as TGTGCCAGCAGCTTGTGGACGGTGAACTATGGCTACACCTTC. Translation: CASSLWTVNYGYTF. This chain uses TRBV5-4 with TRBJ1-2; no firm D call. Germline lookup yields CDR1 SGHNT and CDR2 YYREEE (reference sequence). Trimming took 1 base from V and 2 from J, leaving 9 bases between them. The length of the CDR3 is 14 residues. Based on the CDR3 plus reference TRBV5-4 and TRBJ1-2, the full variable domain is ETGVTQSPTHLIKTRGQQVTLRCSSQSGHNTVSWYQQALGQGPQFIFQYYREEENGRGNFPPRFSGLQFPNYSSELNVNALELDDSALYLCASSLWTVNYGYTFGSGTRLTVV.